One and the same sample provided the 32 T cell receptor beta chains below, sequenced in a study of T cell responses to AZD1222 COVID-19 vaccine. Sequenced by immunoSEQ multiplex PCR; TCRdb stores in-frame clones only, minus some. The repertoire has around 120,000 clones, approximately 94% of them found once; the top ten carry approximately 5%. The input for sequencing was peripheral blood, taken 28 days after the second AZD1222 dose. Receptors originate from an adult who received the AZD1222 COVID-19 vaccine.

The chain couples TRBV13 to TRBJ1-1; a weak D match, TRBD1 (5 bases). V lost 3 bases to trimming and J lost 1 base, with 15 bases between them. In germline, CDR1 is PRHDT, CDR2 FYEKMQ (reference sequence). This CDR3 comprises 16 residues. DNA for the CDR3: TGTGCCAGCAGCTTTCTTCGGGACTCCCAGAACACTGAAGCTTTCTTT. Translating it yields CASSFLRDSQNTEAFF.

V usage is TRBV9 and J usage is TRBJ2-1; no clear D gene. The CDR3 totals 11 residues. The V end lost 4 bases, the J end lost 9 bases, and 8 bases lay between the germline ends. CDR1 and CDR2 (germline): SGDLS, YYNGEE. CDR3: CASSSLGEQFF. The CDR3, as DNA: TGTGCCAGCAGCTCCTTGGGTGAGCAGTTCTTC.

This chain uses TRBV5-6 with TRBJ2-5; D unresolved. The germline V gene has CDR1 SGHDT and CDR2 YYEEEE. The ends were cut back, 2 bases at V and 7 bases at J, with 9 bases in the middle. CDR3 size: 12 residues. In DNA form, the CDR3 reads TGTGCCAGCAGCTTAGGTCCGGGGACCCAGTACTTC. This encodes CASSLGPGTQYF.

This chain links TRBV5-3 with TRBJ1-2, with D unclear. TRBV5-3 is reported as an ORF; its role is uncertain. Between the trimmed V and J ends, which lost 7 bases and 4 bases, there was a span of 17 bases. The CDR3 has 14 amino acids. CDR3 residues: CARGTLGPPYGYTF. CDR3 coding DNA: TGTGCCAGAGGAACCCTAGGGCCCCCCTATGGCTACACCTTC.

This chain connects TRBV30 to TRBJ1-2; D perhaps matches TRBD1 (5 bases). CDR1 is GTSNPN, CDR2 SVGIG, per germline (reference sequence). The length of the CDR3 is 12 residues. Here the CDR3 reads CALTATSYGYTF. CDR3 in DNA: TGTGCACTGACAGCTACCTCCTATGGCTACACCTTC. Complete variable domain (other parts from reference TRBV30 and TRBJ1-2): SQTIHQWPATLVQPVGSPLSLECTVEGTSNPNLYWYRQAAGRGLQLLFYSVGIGQISSEVPQNLSASRPQDRQFILSSKKLLLSDSGFYLCALTATSYGYTFGSGTRLTVV.

The genes are TRBV6-5 and TRBJ1-4, with no clear D. This CDR3 contains 15 residues. Germline assignment: CDR1 MNHEY and CDR2 SVGAGI. V was trimmed by 0 bases and J by 8 bases, leaving 13 bases between them. CDR3 in DNA: TGTGCCAGCAGTTACTCGTCGGGCGGGAACGAAAAACTGTTTTTT. Translating gives CASSYSSGGNEKLFF.

The V gene is TRBV10-3, the J gene TRBJ1-1, with a tentative D call TRBD1 (5 bases). CDR3 length: 12 amino acids. Germline V gives CDR1 ENHRY, CDR2 SYGVKD. V was cut by 2 bases and J by 4 bases, with 5 bases left in between. The CDR3 region has the DNA TGTGCCATCAGTGAGGGGGCCACTGAAGCTTTCTTT. Its translation is CAISEGATEAFF.

The rearrangement uses TRBV25-1 and TRBJ2-5; 7 bases agree with TRBD1. The germline CDR1 and CDR2 sequences are MGHDK and SYGVNS. J lost 3 bases, V lost 4 bases, and 8 bases had no gene match. This CDR3 region has 15 residues. The CDR3 DNA reads as TGTGCCAGCAGTGTCTCCGGGACAGCCAAAGAGACCCAGTACTTC. Its protein is CASSVSGTAKETQYF. Full variable domain (missing parts from reference TRBV25-1 and TRBJ2-5): EADIYQTPRYLVIGTGKKITLECSQTMGHDKMYWYQQDPGMELHLIHYSYGVNSTEKGDLSSESTVSRIRTEHFPLTLESARPSHTSQYLCASSVSGTAKETQYFGPGTRLLVL.

J is TRBJ1-4 and V is TRBV5-4, with D possibly TRBD1 on 6 matching bases. Germline V gene lookup returns CDR1 SGHNT and CDR2 YYREEE (reference sequence). The CDR3 contains 16 residues. With 7 bases removed from V and 1 base from J, the gap between germline ends came to 17 bases. DNA for the CDR3: TGTGCCAGCGGGACATGGGCACCCCAAACTAATGAAAAACTGTTTTTT. Translated: CASGTWAPQTNEKLFF. The full variable domain, with the rest looked up from reference TRBV5-4 and TRBJ1-4, is ETGVTQSPTHLIKTRGQQVTLRCSSQSGHNTVSWYQQALGQGPQFIFQYYREEENGRGNFPPRFSGLQFPNYSSELNVNALELDDSALYLCASGTWAPQTNEKLFFGSGTQLSVL.

The CDR3 protein is CASSRGVGAFDTQYF. CDR3 DNA sequence: TGTGCCAGCAGCCGAGGAGTAGGGGCTTTCGATACGCAGTATTTT. The chain links TRBV7-3 to TRBJ2-3; D is possibly TRBD1 (5 bases). V was shortened by 5 bases and J by 6 bases, with 18 bases between the two germline ends. CDR1 is SGHTA, CDR2 FQGTGA, per germline. The CDR3 has 15 amino acids. Based on the CDR3 plus reference TRBV7-3 and TRBJ2-3, the full variable domain is GAGVSQTPSNKVTEKGKYVELRCDPISGHTALYWYRQSLGQGPEFLIYFQGTGAADDSGLPNDRFFAVRPEGSVSTLKIQRTERGDSAVYLCASSRGVGAFDTQYFGPGTRLTVL.

The rearrangement links TRBV19 to TRBJ1-6; maybe TRBD1 (6 bases). The CDR3 consists of 13 residues. Trimming removed 9 bases at V and 8 bases at J, with 14 bases between. The V gene's germline CDR1 is LNHDA and CDR2 SQIVND (reference sequence). CDR3 sequence reads: CASRDNWDSPLHF. The CDR3 DNA reads TGTGCCAGCCGGGACAACTGGGATTCACCCCTCCACTTT.

The V and J genes are TRBV5-4 and TRBJ2-3; 7 bases align to TRBD1. V dropped 2 bases and J dropped 5; count of bases not matched to a gene: 8. There are 15 residues in the CDR3. In germline, CDR1 is SGHNT, CDR2 YYREEE (reference sequence). DNA for the CDR3: TGTGCCAGCAGCTTAGAAGGGGGCCGTGGAGATACGCAGTATTTT. It specifies CASSLEGGRGDTQYF. The full variable domain, in which reference TRBV5-4 and TRBJ2-3 provide the parts outside the CDR3, is ETGVTQSPTHLIKTRGQQVTLRCSSQSGHNTVSWYQQALGQGPQFIFQYYREEENGRGNFPPRFSGLQFPNYSSELNVNALELDDSALYLCASSLEGGRGDTQYFGPGTRLTVL.

CDR3 sequence reads: CAISPTVSGSYEQYF. CDR3 bases: TGTGCCATCAGCCCCACCGTGAGCGGATCATACGAGCAGTACTTC. The rearrangement links TRBV10-3 to TRBJ2-7; TRBD2 is a possible D gene (5 bases). The CDR3 sequence is 15 residues long. Trimming stripped 6 bases from V and 4 bases from J, with 19 bases between. Germline V CDR1 and CDR2: ENHRY, SYGVKD.

The chain has TRBV19 and TRBJ1-1, with TRBD1 matching over 9 bases. Per germline, CDR1 LNHDA and CDR2 SQIVND (reference sequence). Trimming at V came to 6 bases and at J to 1 base, leaving 3 bases not matched to a gene. The CDR3 consists of 14 residues. CDR3 in amino acids: CASRRGQGNTEAFF. In DNA form, the CDR3 reads TGTGCCAGTAGGAGGGGACAGGGGAACACTGAAGCTTTCTTT.

This chain joins TRBV7-2 and TRBJ1-5; 8 bases match TRBD1. The CDR3 is made up of 14 amino acids. Germline values: CDR1 SGHTA, CDR2 FQGNSA. The V segment lost 3 bases and the J segment 3 bases; nucleotides outside the gene matches: 1. CDR3 residues: CASSLTGVNQPQHF. The CDR3 bases are TGTGCCAGCAGCTTGACAGGGGTCAATCAGCCCCAGCATTTT. Looking up the rest from reference TRBV7-2 and TRBJ1-5 gives the full variable domain: GAGVSQSPSNKVTEKGKDVELRCDPISGHTALYWYRQSLGQGLEFLIYFQGNSAPDKSGLPSDRFSAERTGGSVSTLTIQRTQQEDSAVYLCASSLTGVNQPQHFGDGTRLSIL.

The gene calls are TRBV6-5 and TRBJ1-2, with D maybe TRBD1 (6 bases). The CDR3 contains 14 residues. Germline loops: CDR1 MNHEY, CDR2 SVGAGI. Trimming pared 7 bases from V and 4 bases from J, leaving 16 bases between. Here the CDR3 DNA reads TGTGCCAGCAACCAAGGGGGGATGACCTATGGCTACACCTTC. Amino acids: CASNQGGMTYGYTF.

The rearrangement links TRBV7-9 to TRBJ2-5; D gene ambiguous. V gave up 6 bases and J gave up 0 bases, with 14 bases separating them. The length of the CDR3 is 15 residues. Germline loops: CDR1 SEHNR, CDR2 FQNEAQ (reference sequence). CDR3 in DNA: TGTGCCAGCAGACCAGGACCACAGTACCAAGAGACCCAGTACTTC. Amino acid sequence: CASRPGPQYQETQYF.

This chain uses TRBV30 with TRBJ1-1; no clear D gene. The CDR3 loop spans 16 amino acids. The germline V gene encodes CDR1 GTSNPN and CDR2 SVGIG (reference sequence). V dropped 0 bases and J dropped 1 base, with 15 bases sitting between them. The CDR3 coding sequence is TGTGCCTGGAGTGTACGGAACGGGCACAGGAACACTGAAGCTTTCTTT. It codes for CAWSVRNGHRNTEAFF. The full variable domain, rest sourced from reference TRBV30 and TRBJ1-1, is SQTIHQWPATLVQPVGSPLSLECTVEGTSNPNLYWYRQAAGRGLQLLFYSVGIGQISSEVPQNLSASRPQDRQFILSSKKLLLSDSGFYLCAWSVRNGHRNTEAFFGQGTRLTVV.

V is TRBV14 and J is TRBJ2-2; the D gene is possibly TRBD1 (5 bases). Looked up from germline, CDR1 is SGHDN and CDR2 is FVKESK. Between the trimmed V and J ends, which lost 0 bases and 2 bases, there was a span of 16 bases. The CDR3 runs to 18 residues. The CDR3 spells CASSQELSRELNTGELFF. The CDR3 coding sequence is TGTGCCAGCAGCCAAGAGTTGAGCAGGGAATTAAACACCGGGGAGCTGTTTTTT.

The chain uses TRBV5-4 and TRBJ1-1; no firm D call. This CDR3 has 12 residues. CDR1 is SGHNT and CDR2 is YYREEE in the germline V gene (reference sequence). Trimming pared 3 bases from V and 7 bases from J, leaving 10 bases between. The CDR3 region has the DNA TGTGCCAGCAGCTGGCGGGCGGGTGAAGCTTTCTTT. Residues: CASSWRAGEAFF.

The chain joins TRBV3-1 (or the pseudogene TRBV3-2) to TRBJ2-5; 15 bases agree with TRBD2. Trimming took 3 bases from V and 0 from J; bases not matched to a gene: 5. CDR1 LGHDT and CDR2 YNNKEL come from the germline V gene (reference sequence). This CDR3 region has 18 residues. Written as DNA, the CDR3 is TGTGCCAGCAGCCAGGGACTAGCGGGAGGACCGAACCAAGAGACCCAGTACTTC. It translates to CASSQGLAGGPNQETQYF.

The chain employs TRBV7-8 and TRBJ2-1, with TRBD1 identical over 12 bases. CDR1 is SGHVS and CDR2 is FQNEAQ in the germline V gene. The CDR3 contains 16 residues. Trimming cost V 5 bases and J 6 bases; bases outside gene matches: 8. The CDR3 region has the DNA TGTGCCAGCAGCGCCGGGACAGGGGGCCTCGCCAATGAGCAGTTCTTC. It codes for CASSAGTGGLANEQFF.

This clone was recorded only once. This sequence joins TRBV5-1 and TRBJ2-5, with 9 nucleotides matching TRBD2. This CDR3 region has 16 residues. V dropped 3 bases and J dropped 3; count of bases not matched to a gene: 9. The V gene's germline CDR1 is SGHRS and CDR2 YFSETQ. CDR3 DNA sequence: TGCGCCAGCAGCTCACTCGATGTAGCGGGGGAAGAGACCCAGTACTTC. It yields the protein CASSSLDVAGEETQYF.

This clone was found once. This chain joins TRBV9 and TRBJ2-7; a possible D gene is TRBD2 (5 bases). This CDR3 spans 14 amino acids. Trimming took off 0 bases at V and 2 bases at J, with 9 bases between the two ends. Germline V gene sequence: CDR1 SGDLS, CDR2 YYNGEE. The DNA for the CDR3 is TGTGCCAGCAGCGTAGCACTCGGGGCCTACGAGCAGTACTTC. Translation gives CASSVALGAYEQYF.

V is TRBV6-1 and J is TRBJ2-1, with 9 nucleotides matching TRBD2. With V trimmed by 4 bases and J by 2 bases, 9 bases remained unmatched. The CDR3 consists of 17 residues. CDR1 MNHNS and CDR2 SASEGT come from the germline V gene. This chain's CDR3 is CASSVGSGGSTYNEQFF. DNA of the CDR3: TGTGCCAGCAGTGTCGGGAGCGGGGGGTCCACCTACAATGAGCAGTTCTTC.

The chain recombines TRBV19 with TRBJ2-1, with D possibly matching TRBD1 (5 bases). Trimming took off 5 bases at V and 7 bases at J, with 9 bases between the two ends. Germline V CDR1 and CDR2: LNHDA, SQIVND (reference sequence). The CDR3 is made up of 12 amino acids. The CDR3 protein is CASSLQGNEQFF. In DNA, the CDR3 is TGTGCCAGTAGTCTTCAGGGTAATGAGCAGTTCTTC.

The chain combines TRBV10-3 with TRBJ2-7; D possibly corresponds to TRBD1 (6 bases). From germline, CDR1 is ENHRY and CDR2 SYGVKD. This CDR3 contains 14 residues. V shed 5 bases and J shed 7 bases, with 18 bases lying between them. DNA of the CDR3: TGTGCCATCAGTCCGATTGTACAGGGCGGAGAGCAGTACTTC. This translates into CAISPIVQGGEQYF.

This chain uses TRBV6-5 with TRBJ2-7, with D tentatively TRBD1 (6 bases). V gave up 2 bases and J gave up 4 bases, with 12 bases separating them. The CDR3 loop spans 14 amino acids. CDR1 is MNHEY, CDR2 SVGAGI, per germline. The CDR3 nucleotides read TGTGCCAGCAGTTACGCAGGACAGATGTACGAGCAGTACTTC. It specifies CASSYAGQMYEQYF.

The rearrangement uses TRBV11-3 and TRBJ1-6, with 7 bases that match TRBD1. Losses at the gene ends were 4 bases for V and 7 bases for J; bases not matched to a gene: 7. The CDR3 runs 15 residues. From germline, CDR1 is SGHNT and CDR2 YENEEA. The CDR3 DNA is TGTGCCAGCAGCTCGACGGGACAGCTGAATTCACCCCTCCACTTT. It encodes CASSSTGQLNSPLHF.

The chain joins TRBV11-2 to TRBJ2-7, with 9 bases identical to TRBD1. Losses at the gene ends were 4 bases for V and 3 bases for J; bases not matched to a gene: 7. The CDR3 totals 15 residues. Looked up from germline, CDR1 is SGHAT and CDR2 is FQNNGV. CDR3 region: CASSSTGQGFYEQYF. CDR3 DNA sequence: TGTGCCAGCAGCTCCACGGGACAGGGCTTCTACGAGCAGTACTTC.

The rearrangement uses TRBV19 and TRBJ2-3; D is ambiguous. CDR3 length equals 14 residues. Germline CDR1 reads LNHDA; CDR2 reads SQIVND (reference sequence). The V end was cut by 6 bases, the J end by 0 bases, with 10 bases between. The CDR3 DNA sequence: TGTGCCAGTAGACACGGAGCTAGCACAGATACGCAGTATTTT. It yields the protein CASRHGASTDTQYF.

The V and J genes are TRBV14 and TRBJ1-1, with a tentative D call TRBD1 (6 bases). This CDR3 has 16 residues. The V and J ends lost 3 bases and 2 bases respectively, with 16 bases between them. Germline V gene sequence: CDR1 SGHDN, CDR2 FVKESK. For the CDR3, the DNA is TGTGCCAGCAGCCAGCTGGGGGCGGGGGATAACACTGAAGCTTTCTTT. This translates into CASSQLGAGDNTEAFF.